This T cell receptor beta chain derives from a study of blood T cell repertoires in COVID-19. As handled by the study authors: Amplification of reference gene primers was used by the study to estimate nucleated cell counts. Repertoires were generated with immunoSEQ multiplex PCR, while TCRdb's copy carries only in-frame clones and drops some. V, J and clone size derive from that table, while D and trimming were established from the DNA sequence. The sample records around 150,000 clones, 84% being singletons. Germline loops: CDR1 SNHLY, CDR2 FYNNEI. The CDR3 contains 15 residues. V gave up 7 bases and J gave up 2 bases, with 16 bases separating them.

The sample taken for sequencing was peripheral blood. The sequence derives from a woman of 80 years or more with acute or convalescent COVID-19. The V and J genes are TRBV2 and TRBJ2-3; D might be TRBD2 (6 bases). The DNA for the CDR3 is TGTGCCAGCAAATGGCTGGGGGGTAACACAGATACGCAGTATTTT. The encoded protein is CASKWLGGNTDTQYF.